This TCR beta chain was captured in a study of graft-versus-host responses after intestinal transplantation. Study information: All recipients were given anti-thymocyte globulin induction, and tacrolimus and steroids were then administered for roughly three years. Notes on the study in general: Investigators detected GvH clones in recipient marrow, with some emerging earlier in ileum or blood.

Assay: immunoSEQ multiplex PCR; the TCRdb copy retains only in-frame clones and omits some. The table lists roughly 64,000 clones, 85% to 95% of them singletons. As for this clone: Antigen specificity is unknown.

The CDR3 is made up of 11 amino acids. V was pared by 10 bases and J by 2 bases, with 7 bases between. CDR1 is LNHDA and CDR2 is SQIVND in the germline V gene (reference sequence). Source: unstimulated CD8+ T cells sorted from spleen or lymph node cells, taken before transplant. This TCR derives from a human donor who was the organ donor for an intestinal transplant. The chain joins TRBV19 to TRBJ2-3; D call uncertain. CDR3 coding DNA: TGTGCCACCCAATCCACAGATACGCAGTATTTT. Translating it yields CATQSTDTQYF.